The present T cell receptor beta chain was sequenced within a study of OX40 agonist ivuxolimab in advanced cancers. The study's findings and limits: Expanded clones belonging to CD8+ T cells outnumbered, on average, those of CD4+. At doses 0.1 to 3.0 mg/kg, CD4+ and CD8+ clones expanded. Clonal expansion was among the lowest in partial responders at 0.1-3.0 mg/kg, especially CD8+.

Deletions cut 6 bases from V and 0 bases from J, with 18 bases between. Germline V gene lookup returns CDR1 SQVTM and CDR2 ANQGSEA. The CDR3 runs 15 residues. Sequencing was performed with immunoSEQ multiplex PCR; in TCRdb, only in-frame clones are kept and a portion is missing. The table has around 35,000 clones, around 92% seen once. This clone appeared once. Its antigen is not identified. The chain uses TRBV29-1 and TRBJ2-7; no firm D call. This specimen was CD4+ or CD8+ T cells sorted from blood, taken in a trial of the OX40 agonist ivuxolimab. This clonotype was obtained from an adult with an advanced solid tumor such as melanoma, head and neck, liver or kidney cancer. CDR3 in DNA: TGCAGCGTAGAAAATAGGGCAGTCAACTCCTACGAGCAGTACTTC. Protein sequence: CSVENRAVNSYEQYF.